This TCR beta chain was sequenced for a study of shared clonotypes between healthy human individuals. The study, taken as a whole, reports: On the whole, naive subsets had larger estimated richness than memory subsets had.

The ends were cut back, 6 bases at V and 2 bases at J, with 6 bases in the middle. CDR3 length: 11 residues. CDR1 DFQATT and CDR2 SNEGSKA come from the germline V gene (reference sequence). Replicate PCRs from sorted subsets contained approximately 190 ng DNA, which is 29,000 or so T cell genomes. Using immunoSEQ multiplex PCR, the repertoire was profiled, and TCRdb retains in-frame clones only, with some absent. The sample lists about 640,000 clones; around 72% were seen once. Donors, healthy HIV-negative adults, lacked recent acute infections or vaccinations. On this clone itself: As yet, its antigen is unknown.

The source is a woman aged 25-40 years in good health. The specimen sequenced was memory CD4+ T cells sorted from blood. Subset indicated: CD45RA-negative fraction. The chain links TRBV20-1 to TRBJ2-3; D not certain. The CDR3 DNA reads TGCAGTGCAGCCCCCACAGATACGCAGTATTTT. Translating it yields CSAAPTDTQYF.